One sample yielded the 32 T cell receptor beta chains listed below, sequenced in a study of blood T cell repertoires in COVID-19. Using immunoSEQ multiplex PCR, the repertoire was profiled, and TCRdb retains in-frame clones only, with some absent. The sample holds around 360,000 clones, more than 75% seen once. Specimen: PBMCs or T cells enriched from blood (not recorded which). Every receptor here comes from a man aged 35 to 55 in a cohort exposed to, infected with or recovered from COVID-19 (not recorded which).

The V and J genes are TRBV28 and TRBJ1-1; D gene uncertain. V was trimmed by 5 bases and J by 8 bases, leaving 15 bases between them. This CDR3 contains 13 residues. Looked up from germline, CDR1 is MDHEN and CDR2 is SYDVKM. The CDR3 sequence: CASSLTVEREAFF. CDR3 in DNA: TGTGCCAGCAGTCTGACCGTTGAGAGGGAAGCTTTCTTT.

This clone was detected only a few times. The chain has TRBV10-3 and TRBJ1-6, with D tentatively TRBD1 (6 bases). The CDR3 is 14 residues long. V gave up 5 bases and J gave up 7 bases, with 12 bases separating them. Germline assignment: CDR1 ENHRY and CDR2 SYGVKD. The CDR3 loop is CAISPGAENSPLHF. CDR3 nucleotides: TGTGCCATCAGTCCAGGGGCTGAGAATTCACCCCTCCACTTT.

The V call is TRBV7-7, the J call TRBJ2-1; possible D gene TRBD2, 6 bases. Trimming stripped 1 base from V and 2 bases from J, with 12 bases between. This CDR3 is 16 amino acids long. Germline values: CDR1 SSHAT, CDR2 FNYEAQ (reference sequence). CDR3: CASSLGGSGAYNEQFF. The CDR3 DNA reads as TGTGCCAGCAGCTTAGGAGGATCGGGGGCCTACAATGAGCAGTTCTTC.

This chain joins TRBV11-3 and TRBJ2-7; 8 nucleotides line up with TRBD1. CDR3 length equals 14 residues. The germline CDR1 and CDR2 sequences are SGHNT and YENEEA. V trimming: 5 bases; J trimming: 4 bases; junction bases outside the gene matches: 7. CDR3 bases: TGTGCCAGCAGCCGACAGGGGAACCTTTACGAGCAGTACTTC. It codes for CASSRQGNLYEQYF.

The chain links TRBV5-1 to TRBJ1-6, with D possibly being TRBD1 (6 bases). V was cut by 2 bases and J by 4 bases, with 13 bases left in between. CDR1 is SGHRS, CDR2 YFSETQ, per germline. The CDR3 contains 16 residues. The CDR3 region has the DNA TGCGCCAGCAGCTTAGCCGGGACAAGATATAATTCACCCCTCCACTTT. Its translation: CASSLAGTRYNSPLHF.

The chain joins TRBV28 to TRBJ1-3, with 8 positions matching TRBD1. The germline gives CDR1 MDHEN, CDR2 SYDVKM. J gave up 0 bases and V 4 bases, and 8 bases lay outside the gene matches. The CDR3 runs 17 residues. The CDR3 DNA reads as TGTGCCAGCAGTTCGGGACAGGCAACTCACTCTGGAAACACCATATATTTT. It codes for CASSSGQATHSGNTIYF. The variable domain in full, with the rest retrieved from reference TRBV28 and TRBJ1-3, is DVKVTQSSRYLVKRTGEKVFLECVQDMDHENMFWYRQDPGLGLRLIYFSYDVKMKEKGDIPEGYSVSREKKERFSLILESASTNQTSMYLCASSSGQATHSGNTIYFGEGSWLTVV.

This clone was counted a single time. The sample holds other DNA sequences that translate to the same CDR3. The chain has TRBV28 and TRBJ1-4; 7 positions agree with TRBD1. The germline CDR1 and CDR2 sequences are MDHEN and SYDVKM. CDR3 length equals 14 residues. J was trimmed by 6 bases and V by 2 bases; bases with no gene match: 3. The CDR3, as DNA: TGTGCCAGCAGTTTACGACAGGGTTATGAAAAACTGTTTTTT. This codes for CASSLRQGYEKLFF.

The chain has TRBV28 and TRBJ1-6, with a tentative D call TRBD1 (6 bases). V was trimmed by 3 bases and J by 1 base, leaving 13 bases between them. This CDR3 comprises 17 residues. Germline V gene data show CDR1 as MDHEN and CDR2 as SYDVKM. The CDR3 reads CASSFGSRGSYNSPLHF. CDR3 in DNA: TGTGCCAGCAGTTTCGGAAGCAGGGGTTCCTATAATTCACCCCTCCACTTT. Together with reference TRBV28 and TRBJ1-6, the CDR3 gives the full variable domain: DVKVTQSSRYLVKRTGEKVFLECVQDMDHENMFWYRQDPGLGLRLIYFSYDVKMKEKGDIPEGYSVSREKKERFSLILESASTNQTSMYLCASSFGSRGSYNSPLHFGNGTRLTVT.

V is TRBV5-5 and J is TRBJ1-3; unclear D gene. V was pared by 7 bases and J by 2 bases, with 10 bases between. This CDR3 contains 13 residues. CDR1 SGHKS and CDR2 YYEKEE come from the germline V gene (reference sequence). The CDR3 here is CASGAGAGNTIYF. CDR3 bases: TGTGCCAGCGGCGCGGGAGCTGGAAACACCATATATTTT.

V gene TRBV30 combines with J gene TRBJ1-1, with D tentatively TRBD1 (6 bases). The CDR3 runs to 13 residues. Trimming pared 1 base from V and 4 bases from J, leaving 10 bases between. Germline CDR1 GTSNPN, CDR2 SVGIG (reference sequence). The CDR3 DNA reads as TGTGCCTGGAGTGCCTCCAGGGGCACTGAAGCTTTCTTT. Its translation is CAWSASRGTEAFF.

This chain joins TRBV3-1 (or the pseudogene TRBV3-2) and TRBJ2-3; 8 positions match TRBD2. Germline CDR1 LGHDT, CDR2 YNNKEL (reference sequence). Trimming cost V 1 base and J 3 bases; bases outside gene matches: 6. CDR3 length: 16 amino acids. The CDR3 loop is CASSQGGREGTDTQYF. CDR3 nucleotides: TGTGCCAGCAGCCAAGGGGGCCGGGAGGGTACAGATACGCAGTATTTT.

About this clone: The sample carries other DNA sequences with the same CDR3. The chain employs TRBV30 and TRBJ1-5; 7 bases are shared with TRBD1. J was trimmed by 7 bases and V by 0 bases; bases with no gene match: 3. Per germline, CDR1 GTSNPN and CDR2 SVGIG (reference sequence). CDR3 size: 13 residues. Here the CDR3 reads CAWSVQGNQPQHF. CDR3 sequence (DNA): TGTGCCTGGAGTGTACAGGGGAACCAGCCCCAGCATTTT.

Comments on this clone: Distinct nucleotide sequences in the sample also encode this CDR3. This chain joins TRBV7-9 and TRBJ1-6, with D perhaps TRBD1 (5 bases). The V gene lost 0 bases and the J gene lost 8 bases, with 8 bases spanning the gap. The CDR3 has 14 amino acids. Per germline, CDR1 SEHNR and CDR2 FQNEAQ (reference sequence). CDR3 sequence: CASSLAGGDSPLHF. In DNA, the CDR3 is TGTGCCAGCAGCTTAGCGGGGGGTGATTCACCCCTCCACTTT. The whole variable domain, remainder taken from reference TRBV7-9 and TRBJ1-6, is DTGVSQNPRHKITKRGQNVTFRCDPISEHNRLYWYRQTLGQGPEFLTYFQNEAQLEKSRLLSDRFSAERPKGSFSTLEIQRTEQGDSAMYLCASSLAGGDSPLHFGNGTRLTVT.

The J gene is TRBJ2-1, the V gene TRBV14; 7 positions agree with TRBD2. The germline gives CDR1 SGHDN, CDR2 FVKESK. The length of the CDR3 is 14 residues. J lost 6 bases, V lost 4 bases, and 6 bases had no gene match. CDR3 in amino acids: CASSPISGINEQFF. The CDR3 coding sequence is TGTGCCAGCAGCCCGATAAGCGGGATCAATGAGCAGTTCTTC.

The chain uses TRBV19 and TRBJ2-2; TRBD1 might be the D (5 bases). Germline-derived CDR1 and CDR2 are LNHDA and SQIVND (reference sequence). CDR3 length: 16 amino acids. Trimming stripped 4 bases from V and 4 bases from J, with 16 bases between. CDR3 sequence (DNA): TGTGCCAGTAGTACTAAGACCGTTAGGGGCACCGGGGAGCTGTTTTTT. Amino acids: CASSTKTVRGTGELFF.

The rearrangement links TRBV28 to TRBJ2-1; D unclear. This CDR3 contains 17 residues. V dropped 6 bases and J dropped 0 bases, with 18 bases sitting between them. The germline gives CDR1 MDHEN, CDR2 SYDVKM. CDR3 sequence (DNA): TGTGCCAGCAGCCGAGCGTCCCTTAGCAGCTCCTACAATGAGCAGTTCTTC. This sequence encodes CASSRASLSSSYNEQFF.

This sequence joins TRBV27 and TRBJ2-6, with 7 bases matching TRBD2. The CDR3 is made up of 14 amino acids. V shed 3 bases, J shed 8 bases, and the junction held 4 bases outside the gene matches. Germline V lookup: CDR1 MNHEY, CDR2 SMNVEV (reference sequence). The CDR3 DNA is TGTGCCAGCAGTTTCTCGCGGGGGACCAACGTCCTGACTTTC. This sequence encodes CASSFSRGTNVLTF.

The chain couples TRBV2 to TRBJ2-2; 10 bases are a match to TRBD2. CDR3 size: 16 residues. Germline lookup yields CDR1 SNHLY and CDR2 FYNNEI. V shed 0 bases, J shed 7 bases, and the junction held 5 bases outside the gene matches. CDR3 protein: CASSEASGRFGGELFF. The CDR3 DNA sequence: TGTGCCAGCAGTGAAGCTAGCGGGAGGTTTGGCGGGGAGCTGTTTTTT.

The rearrangement joins TRBV9 to TRBJ2-3; the D gene is possibly TRBD1 (6 bases). The CDR3 runs 15 residues. V lost 4 bases to trimming and J lost 2 bases, with 14 bases between them. The germline V gene has CDR1 SGDLS and CDR2 YYNGEE. Written as DNA, the CDR3 is TGTGCCAGCAGCTCCCCGGGACACACCACAGATACGCAGTATTTT. Its protein is CASSSPGHTTDTQYF.

The chain links TRBV5-6 to TRBJ2-7, with D possibly matching TRBD1 (6 bases). CDR1 SGHDT and CDR2 YYEEEE come from the germline V gene. The CDR3 has 14 amino acids. V lost 2 bases and J lost 2, with 11 bases in between. The CDR3 DNA is TGTGCCAGCAGCTTTCGGGGACATACCTACGAGCAGTACTTC. Protein sequence: CASSFRGHTYEQYF.

The V gene is TRBV19, the J gene TRBJ1-1; weak D call: TRBD1 (6 bases). The germline V gene encodes CDR1 LNHDA and CDR2 SQIVND (reference sequence). V gave up 1 base and J gave up 6 bases, with 12 bases separating them. The CDR3 runs to 14 residues. The chain's CDR3 is CASSIGGGYAEAFF. CDR3 in DNA: TGTGCCAGTAGTATAGGGGGGGGCTATGCTGAAGCTTTCTTT.

V usage is TRBV19 and J usage is TRBJ2-7; 7 bases line up with TRBD2. Looked up from germline, CDR1 is LNHDA and CDR2 is SQIVND (reference sequence). The CDR3 spans 14 residues. The junction had 7 bases not matched to a gene; V was cut back by 4 bases and J by 4 bases. This chain's CDR3 is CASSTRTRDYEQYF. In nucleotides, the CDR3 is TGTGCCAGTAGTACGCGGACTAGGGATTACGAGCAGTACTTC.

The chain has TRBV2 and TRBJ1-1; 10 bases line up with TRBD1. The CDR3 length is 14 residues. The J segment lost 5 bases and the V segment lost 7 bases, leaving 7 bases of the junction unmatched. Germline CDR1 SNHLY, CDR2 FYNNEI. Written as DNA, the CDR3 is TGTGCCAGCACCCGACAGGGGGCCCGGACTGAAGCTTTCTTT. The encoded protein is CASTRQGARTEAFF.

The CDR3 protein is CASSTGTGNNEQFF. CDR3 sequence (DNA): TGTGCCAGCAGTACCGGGACAGGGAACAATGAGCAGTTCTTC. V gene TRBV6-5 combines with J gene TRBJ2-1, with TRBD1 matching over 9 bases. The CDR3 contains 14 residues. Losses at the gene ends were 5 bases for V and 5 bases for J; bases not matched to a gene: 4. CDR1 is MNHEY and CDR2 is SVGAGI in the germline V gene.

The V call is TRBV14, the J call TRBJ2-1; TRBD1 matches 7 bases. The CDR3 consists of 15 residues. Germline CDR1 is SGHDN and CDR2 is FVKESK. V lost 4 bases to trimming and J lost 3 bases; unmatched junction nucleotides: 6. CDR3 residues: CASSLGQNFYNEQFF. CDR3 in DNA: TGTGCCAGCAGCCTGGGACAGAATTTCTACAATGAGCAGTTCTTC.

The chain uses TRBV4-1 and TRBJ1-5; D possibly corresponds to TRBD1 (6 bases). Germline V CDR1 and CDR2: MGHRA, YSYEKL. Trimming shortened V by 4 bases and J by 5 bases, and 12 bases separated the two germline ends. This CDR3 contains 14 residues. The CDR3 reads CASSRGRGDQPQHF. In DNA, the CDR3 is TGCGCCAGCAGCCGTGGGAGGGGGGATCAGCCCCAGCATTTT.

The chain links TRBV7-9 to TRBJ1-4; weak D call: TRBD1 (6 bases). Trimming stripped 1 base from V and 7 bases from J, with 13 bases between. Germline-derived CDR1 and CDR2 are SEHNR and FQNEAQ (reference sequence). The CDR3 runs to 15 residues. The CDR3 DNA reads as TGTGCCAGCAGCTTAGGAAGCAGGGGACCTGAAAAACTGTTTTTT. Its translation: CASSLGSRGPEKLFF. Complete variable domain (other parts from reference TRBV7-9 and TRBJ1-4): DTGVSQNPRHKITKRGQNVTFRCDPISEHNRLYWYRQTLGQGPEFLTYFQNEAQLEKSRLLSDRFSAERPKGSFSTLEIQRTEQGDSAMYLCASSLGSRGPEKLFFGSGTQLSVL.

The gene calls are TRBV28 and TRBJ1-6; TRBD1 might be the D (5 bases). This CDR3 comprises 14 residues. Germline CDR1 is MDHEN and CDR2 is SYDVKM. Deletions cut 7 bases from V and 5 bases from J, with 12 bases between. This chain's CDR3 is CASTLGTHNSPLHF. The CDR3 region has the DNA TGTGCCAGCACCCTCGGGACTCATAATTCACCCCTCCACTTT.

This chain joins TRBV27 and TRBJ1-5; the match to TRBD1 covers 8 bases. The CDR3 runs 14 residues. Per the germline V gene, CDR1 is MNHEY and CDR2 is SMNVEV (reference sequence). With V trimmed by 5 bases and J by 3 bases, 3 bases remained unmatched. CDR3 protein: CASSETGDNQPQHF. CDR3 DNA sequence: TGTGCCAGCAGTGAGACAGGGGACAATCAGCCCCAGCATTTT.

The chain joins TRBV10-3 to TRBJ2-7; 7 nucleotides line up with TRBD2. The CDR3 covers 11 residues. Germline V CDR1 and CDR2: ENHRY, SYGVKD. V lost 7 bases and J lost 4; bases outside the gene matches: 1. The CDR3 loop is CAITGGYEQYF. CDR3 in DNA: TGTGCCATCACCGGGGGGTACGAGCAGTACTTC.

The genes are TRBV4-1 and TRBJ2-7; TRBD1 is a possible D gene (6 bases). The V gene's germline CDR1 is MGHRA and CDR2 YSYEKL. The CDR3 has 14 residues. Trimming removed 5 bases from V and 1 base from J, with 12 bases in between. The CDR3 coding sequence is TGCGCCAGCAGCAGAACGGACAGTTCCTACGAGCAGTACTTC. Its translation is CASSRTDSSYEQYF.

This chain links TRBV19 with TRBJ1-5, with 9 bases lining up with TRBD1. V shed 5 bases, J shed 6 bases, and the junction held 5 bases outside the gene matches. The germline V gene has CDR1 LNHDA and CDR2 SQIVND (reference sequence). This CDR3 has 14 amino acids. CDR3 protein: CASSFPGQGQPQHF. In DNA, the CDR3 is TGTGCCAGTAGTTTCCCGGGACAGGGTCAGCCCCAGCATTTT. Full variable domain (rest looked up from reference TRBV19 and TRBJ1-5): DGGITQSPKYLFRKEGQNVTLSCEQNLNHDAMYWYRQDPGQGLRLIYYSQIVNDFQKGDIAEGYSVSREKKESFPLTVTSAQKNPTAFYLCASSFPGQGQPQHFGDGTRLSIL.